Below are 17 T cell receptor beta chains sequenced from a single sample in a study of CD8+CD57+ T cells in acquired aplastic anemia. Using genomic DNA as the template, TCR beta VDJ and CDR3 profiling was carried out. In TCRdb, the reads were re-called with MiXCR into one record per CDR3 protein. The table lists 400,000 to 500,000 distinct CDR3 sequences, about two thirds of them singletons. The specimen sequenced was sorted CD4+, CD8+, or CD8+CD57+ T cells (not recorded which) from PBMCs. The receptors come from a human donor in good health, serving as a control.

The V gene is TRBV7-9, the J gene TRBJ1-6; D ambiguous. This CDR3 is 16 amino acids long. Trimming stripped 5 bases from V and 8 bases from J, with 19 bases between. The germline CDR1 and CDR2 sequences are SEHNR and FQNEAQ (reference sequence). CDR3: CASSPIRAGEDSPLHF. The DNA for the CDR3 is TGTGCCAGCAGCCCCATCCGAGCCGGGGAAGATTCACCCCTCCACTTT. The variable domain in full, with the rest retrieved from reference TRBV7-9 and TRBJ1-6, is DTGVSQNPRHKITKRGQNVTFRCDPISEHNRLYWYRQTLGQGPEFLTYFQNEAQLEKSRLLSDRFSAERPKGSFSTLEIQRTEQGDSAMYLCASSPIRAGEDSPLHFGNGTRLTVT.

In this sample, this clonotype turned up once. CDR3 loop: CSVSPSGSTDTQYF. The CDR3 coding sequence is TGCAGCGTTAGCCCTAGCGGGAGCACAGATACGCAGTATTTT. The chain couples TRBV29-1 to TRBJ2-3; 8 nucleotides match TRBD2. CDR1 is SQVTM, CDR2 ANQGSEA, per germline. The CDR3 has 14 residues. Trimming took 5 bases from V and 0 from J; bases not matched to a gene: 4.

This clonotype has just a few counts. Because the CDR3 is missing its conserved closing phenylalanine or tryptophan, this is likely a read error. The DNA is omitted, as the CDR3 cannot be located on it reliably, and the CDR3 follows TCRdb's listing. This chain links TRBV7-2 with TRBJ1-4; TRBD1 reflects the table's D call only, with no check against the DNA. CDR1 is SGHTA and CDR2 is FQGNSA in the germline V gene. The length of the CDR3 is 8 amino acids, counting both ends. CDR3 sequence reads: CASSPLVG.

This chain joins TRBV20-1 and TRBJ2-3; 8 nucleotides agree with TRBD1. CDR3 length equals 12 residues. The J segment lost 15 bases and the V segment lost 6 bases, leaving 14 bases of the junction unmatched. Per the germline V gene, CDR1 is DFQATT and CDR2 is SNEGSKA (reference sequence). CDR3 protein: CSARYDRGGGYF. In DNA, the CDR3 is TGCAGTGCGCGGTACGACAGGGGCGGAGGATATTTT.

This clonotype was counted ten times or more. The chain carries TRBV10-2 and TRBJ1-1; D not certain. There are 15 residues in the CDR3. The V end lost 3 bases, the J end lost 1 base, and 12 bases lay between the germline ends. The germline gives CDR1 WSHSY, CDR2 SAAADI. The CDR3 DNA reads TGCGCCAGCAGTGACTCCCTGGAAGGGAACACTGAAGCTTTCTTT. Its protein is CASSDSLEGNTEAFF.

The J gene is TRBJ2-1, the V gene TRBV20-1; D gene uncertain. Germline-derived CDR1 and CDR2 are DFQATT and SNEGSKA (reference sequence). The CDR3 totals 16 residues. V was shortened by 3 bases and J by 0 bases, with 15 bases between the two germline ends. CDR3 sequence reads: CSASPKGSGSYNEQFF. Written as DNA, the CDR3 is TGCAGTGCTAGCCCCAAGGGCTCGGGCTCCTACAATGAGCAGTTCTTC.

For this clonotype: A much more abundant neighbour one base away suggests this may be a read error. In this CDR3 the conserved last residue, phenylalanine or tryptophan, is missing, so a read error is likely. V and J are TRBV20-1 and TRBJ1-2, with 9 bases fitting TRBD1. The CDR3 sequence is 17 residues long. Germline CDR1 and CDR2: DFQATT and SNEGSKA (reference sequence). V dropped 0 bases and J dropped 7; count of bases not matched to a gene: 15. The CDR3 spells CSARDGTGRRAYLGYTL. CDR3 DNA sequence: TGCAGTGCTAGAGACGGGACAGGGAGAAGGGCTTATCTTGGCTACACCCTC.

To note about this clonotype: Germline is not matched at one junction end, which may reflect a read error. This chain joins TRBV10-3 and TRBJ1-2; the D is unclear. The length of the CDR3 is 14 residues. Germline V lookup: CDR1 ENHRY, CDR2 SYGVKD. DNA for the CDR3: TGTGCCATCAGTGAGCCCGAAAGGAGCTATGGCTACACCTTT. Amino acid sequence: CAISEPERSYGYTF.

This clonotype appeared once. A read error may produce the germline difference seen at one junction end. The chain uses TRBV20-1 and TRBJ1-2, with 7 bases identical to TRBD1. This CDR3 has 11 residues. Germline CDR1 DFQATT, CDR2 SNEGSKA (reference sequence). CDR3 DNA: TGCAGTGCGAGACAGGGTGGTAGCAATCACTTC. Amino acids: CSARQGGSNHF.

On this clonotype: The conserved closing phenylalanine or tryptophan is absent in this CDR3, likely reflecting a read error. The chain recombines TRBV29-1 with TRBJ2-5; tentative D call: TRBD2 (7 bases). CDR3 length: 14 amino acids. Trimming took off 7 bases at V and 5 bases at J, with 20 bases between the two ends. Germline lookup yields CDR1 SQVTM and CDR2 ANQGSEA. This CDR3 is CSAGRGGSGETQYC. The CDR3 DNA reads TGCAGCGCCGGAAGGGGGGGGAGTGGGGAGACCCAGTACTGC.

As concerns this clonotype: The junction differs from germline at one of its ends, possibly a read error. The rearrangement links TRBV7-2 to TRBJ2-7; tentatively, D is TRBD2 (5 bases). Germline CDR1 and CDR2: SGHTA and FQGNSA. The CDR3 extends over 12 amino acids. CDR3 sequence (DNA): TGTGCCACCAGCACGGGATACTACGAGCAGTACTTC. This translates into CATSTGYYEQYF.

V and J are TRBV7-3 and TRBJ2-7; 9 nucleotides line up with TRBD1. Looked up from germline, CDR1 is SGHTA and CDR2 is FQGTGA. With V trimmed by 4 bases and J by 7 bases, 14 bases remained unmatched. The CDR3 covers 16 residues. CDR3 nucleotides: TGTGCCAGCAGCTCCTCCCCCGGGACAGGGCCAGGGGAGCAGTACTTC. Residues: CASSSSPGTGPGEQYF.

About this clonotype itself: Germline is not matched at one junction end, which may reflect a read error. This chain's CDR3 is CASSRPSQRNELYF. The CDR3 DNA sequence: TGTGCCAGCAGCCGACCGTCTCAAAGGAACGAGCTGTACTTC. The J gene is TRBJ2-7, the V gene TRBV16; D is unclear. Germline V gene data show CDR1 as KGHSY and CDR2 as FQNENV. The CDR3 consists of 14 residues.

Here the CDR3 reads CASSLPRTSETQYYF. The CDR3 DNA reads as TGTGCCAGCAGCCTACCTAGAACGTCAGAGACGCAGTACTACTTC. The rearrangement uses TRBV7-2 and TRBJ2-5; D is unresolved. This CDR3 region has 15 residues. V was cut by 5 bases and J by 14 bases, with 27 bases left in between. Germline CDR1 reads SGHTA; CDR2 reads FQGNSA.

To note about this clonotype: A read error may account for a junction end that differs from germline. The chain couples TRBV7-9 to TRBJ1-1; D remains ambiguous. The CDR3 extends over 15 amino acids. The germline V gene encodes CDR1 SEHNR and CDR2 FQNEAQ (reference sequence). The CDR3 DNA sequence: TGTGCCACCAGCAGAGAAGGTACGGCAGGACCTGAGGATTTCTTT. This encodes CATSREGTAGPEDFF.

This chain connects TRBV19 to TRBJ2-3; D is ambiguous. The CDR3 extends over 16 amino acids. Germline loops: CDR1 LNHDA, CDR2 SQIVND (reference sequence). V was shortened by 6 bases and J by 0 bases, with 16 bases between the two germline ends. The CDR3 bases are TGTGCCAGTAGCCTTTACGATAACCCTAGCACAGATACGCAGTATTTT. It specifies CASSLYDNPSTDTQYF.

Concerning this clonotype: At one end, the junction sequence differs from germline, possibly due to a read error. The chain carries TRBV2 and TRBJ2-5; a possible D gene is TRBD1 (5 bases). The CDR3 covers 14 residues. CDR1 and CDR2 from the germline V gene are SNHLY and FYNNEI. CDR3 residues: CASSLCVSQATKYF. CDR3 nucleotides: TGTGCCAGCAGCCTGTGCGTGTCACAGGCGACCAAGTACTTC.